The 4 T cell receptor beta chains listed next were all sequenced from one sample in a study of graft-versus-host responses after intestinal transplantation. Clones were read by immunoSEQ multiplex PCR, and TCRdb kept only the in-frame ones, dropping some. This table has 98,000 or so clones, roughly 87% appearing once. These receptors are not linked to any known antigen. Sequenced here: unstimulated CD4+ T cells sorted from spleen or lymph node cells, sampled before intestinal transplant. These receptors all come from a human donor who received an intestinal transplant.

The V call is TRBV5-1, the J call TRBJ2-7; D uncertain. CDR3 length: 12 amino acids. Germline CDR1 reads SGHRS; CDR2 reads YFSETQ. Trimming removed 4 bases at V and 0 bases at J, with 5 bases between. Written as DNA, the CDR3 is TGCGCCAGCAGCGTGAACTCCTACGAGCAGTACTTC. Its translation: CASSVNSYEQYF.

In this sample, this clone turned up once. This rearrangement joins TRBV4-1 to TRBJ2-3; 7 bases align to TRBD2. Germline V CDR1 and CDR2: MGHRA, YSYEKL. The CDR3 length is 17 residues. With 7 bases clipped from V and 2 bases from J, the junction kept 15 bases outside the gene matches. CDR3 coding DNA: TGCGCCAGCACCCGAGCGGGGCCTAGCGGCTTCACAGATACGCAGTATTTT. Its protein product is CASTRAGPSGFTDTQYF.

The count of this clone is one. This chain uses TRBV7-9 with TRBJ2-1; TRBD2 is a possible D gene (6 bases). From germline, CDR1 is SEHNR and CDR2 FQNEAQ (reference sequence). V gave up 1 base and J gave up 8 bases, with 21 bases separating them. CDR3 length: 17 amino acids. The CDR3: CASSLGLPGAPRYEQFF. DNA for the CDR3: TGTGCCAGCAGCTTAGGACTCCCGGGAGCCCCCAGGTATGAGCAGTTCTTC.

The gene calls are TRBV19 and TRBJ1-5, with no clear D. This CDR3 is 15 amino acids long. CDR1 is LNHDA, CDR2 SQIVND, per germline (reference sequence). Between the trimmed V and J ends, which lost 2 bases and 0 bases, there was a span of 8 bases. CDR3: CASSIQSISNQPQHF. The CDR3, as DNA: TGTGCCAGTAGTATACAGAGCATTAGCAATCAGCCCCAGCATTTT. The entire variable domain, with the rest obtained from reference TRBV19 and TRBJ1-5, is as follows: DGGITQSPKYLFRKEGQNVTLSCEQNLNHDAMYWYRQDPGQGLRLIYYSQIVNDFQKGDIAEGYSVSREKKESFPLTVTSAQKNPTAFYLCASSIQSISNQPQHFGDGTRLSIL.